A selection of T cell receptor beta chains follows, all from one sample in a study of blood T cells in healthy people across ages. One entry per CDR3 protein, called by TCRdb with MiXCR from the 5' RACE reads. Of about 1.8 million distinct CDR3 sequences detected, roughly 49% appear once; the ten largest clones hold over 2%. The sequencing sample was made of blood. These receptors were taken from a woman in her 40s in good health. Both conserved end residues are part of each CDR3. The order of the fields is CDR3 DNA, CDR3 protein, J gene, D gene, CDR3 length, clone size, V gene. The D gene is left open where the match is weak. Clone size is given for some rows only: seen once, a few or many times, or a class if the clone is expanded.

TGCAGCGTTGGGGTCCCTGGAGCCGAGCAGTACTTC	CSVGVPGAEQYF	TRBJ2-7	.	12	many	TRBV29-1
TGCGCCAGCAGCCTCTCCTTTGGGGGAGCCTACGAGCAGTACTTC	CASSLSFGGAYEQYF	TRBJ2-7	.	15	many	TRBV4-1
TGTGCCAGCAGTTCACCCGGGACAGCGTTCGTAGGCATTCAGTACTTC	CASSSPGTAFVGIQYF	TRBJ2-4	TRBD1	16	few	TRBV6-2/TRBV6-3
TGTGCCACCAGTGATTTCGGCGGGGGGTCAAATGAGCAGTTCTTC	CATSDFGGGSNEQFF	TRBJ2-1	TRBD2	15	.	TRBV24-1
TGCGCCAGCAGCTCGGGGGACCGTTACAATGAGCAGTTCTTC	CASSSGDRYNEQFF	TRBJ2-1	.	14	.	TRBV5-1
TGTGCCAGCAGCTTATTCGGTCAGAGCACAGATACGCAGTATTTT	CASSLFGQSTDTQYF	TRBJ2-3	.	15	.	TRBV7-6
TGCAGCGTTGTCACTAGCGGGGGGGCCGGAGATATGCAGTATTTT	CSVVTSGGAGDMQYF	TRBJ2-3	TRBD2	15	.	TRBV29-1
TGTGCCAGCAGTTTTTGGGACAGTAAAATTCAGTACTTC	CASSFWDSKIQYF	TRBJ2-4	TRBD1	13	.	TRBV12-3/TRBV12-4
TGTGCCAGCAGTGTAGCGGGGATCTCCTACGAGCAGTACTTC	CASSVAGISYEQYF	TRBJ2-7	TRBD2	14	few	TRBV12-3/TRBV12-4
TGTGCCAGCAGGACCGGGACAGGGACCTACGAGCAGTACTTC	CASRTGTGTYEQYF	TRBJ2-7	TRBD1	14	many	TRBV5-1
TGCAGTGCTAGAGATCTTGCGGGAAAGGGACGAGAGACCCAGTACTTC	CSARDLAGKGRETQYF	TRBJ2-5	.	16	.	TRBV20-1
TGTGCCAGCAGTTTAGAAGGAGGGAGACGCTATGGCTACACCTTC	CASSLEGGRRYGYTF	TRBJ1-2	.	15	.	TRBV12-3/TRBV12-4
TGCAGTGCCTCACCTATTAGCGGGGGCGCAGATACGCAGTATTTT	CSASPISGGADTQYF	TRBJ2-3	TRBD2	15	few	TRBV20-1
TGTGCCAGCAGCCTACAGGGAGGGGTATACAATGAGCAGTTCTTC	CASSLQGGVYNEQFF	TRBJ2-1	.	15	few	TRBV7-2
TGCAGTGCCCAATCCGGGACTACCCTAATGAAGCAGTTCTTC	CSAQSGTTLMKQFF	TRBJ2-1	TRBD2	14	.	TRBV20-1
TGTGCCAGCAGAAGACTAGCGGGGGACACCTCCTACAATGAGCAGTTCTTC	CASRRLAGDTSYNEQFF	TRBJ2-1	TRBD2	17	.	TRBV6-1
TGCAGTGCTACCCGGACAGCCAATGAGCAGTTCTTC	CSATRTANEQFF	TRBJ2-1	.	12	few	TRBV20-1
TGTGCCATCAGCGCGACAGGGATAAACAATCAGCCCCAGCATTTT	CAISATGINNQPQHF	TRBJ1-5	TRBD1	15	few	TRBV10-3
TGCAGCGCCCGGGGACAGGGGGCGGGGAATGAGCAGTTCTTC	CSARGQGAGNEQFF	TRBJ2-1	TRBD1	14	few	TRBV29-1
TGCAGTGCTAGAGATTTTCAAGGGAGAGGCAGCGAGCAGTACTTC	CSARDFQGRGSEQYF	TRBJ2-7	.	15	.	TRBV20-1
TGCAGTGCTAGACACGGACAGGGGAACACTGAAGCTTTCTTT	CSARHGQGNTEAFF	TRBJ1-1	TRBD1	14	.	TRBV20-1
TGTGCCAGCAGTTTATCCCGGCCGCTCCACTACGAGCAGTACTTC	CASSLSRPLHYEQYF	TRBJ2-7	.	15	few	TRBV27
TGTGCCAGCAGTCCCATGACTGCTTTCGGGCCTGAAGCTTTCTTT	CASSPMTAFGPEAFF	TRBJ1-1	.	15	.	TRBV14
TGTGCCACCCGACAGGGACGTGAGTTCTTC	CATRQGREFF	TRBJ2-1	TRBD1	10	many	TRBV10-3
TGTGCCAGCAGCGCCAGGGGGGTAAACAATCAGCCCCAGCATTTT	CASSARGVNNQPQHF	TRBJ1-5	TRBD1	15	.	TRBV2
TGCAGTGCTAGACCCCCCGGCAGGGGGCTAGAGACCCAGTACTTC	CSARPPGRGLETQYF	TRBJ2-5	TRBD1	15	.	TRBV20-1
TGCGCCAGCAGCCAATGGAGCACTGAAGCTTTCTTT	CASSQWSTEAFF	TRBJ1-1	.	12	.	TRBV4-3
TGTGCCAGCAGCTTAGGTAGTCGGGGGCCAGTTGCGGATACGCAGTATTTT	CASSLGSRGPVADTQYF	TRBJ2-3	.	17	.	TRBV7-6